These 27 T cell receptor beta chains originate from one sample sequenced in a study of cytomegalovirus exposure and HLA in healthy donors (dated by TCRdb to between 2016 and 2019). The library was prepared using the immunoSEQ multiplex PCR assay. The clones in this table, taken by TCRdb from immuneACCESS, are in-frame only. Not every clone is retained; where verified, under half of the shortfall comes from an unresolved V gene, and the cause of the rest is unknown. The sample table lists 150,000 to 200,000 clones, around nine tenths of them with a count of one. In total, the top ten clones hold less than 3% of the sample. Sequencing input: PBMCs. All receptors derive from a young man in good health and CMV-seropositive.

The chain combines TRBV4-2 with TRBJ2-1; TRBD2 agrees at 14 bases. CDR1 and CDR2 (germline): LGHNA, YNFKEQ. V lost 4 bases and J lost 7; bases outside the gene matches: 6. The CDR3 runs to 16 residues. This CDR3 reads CASSPLTSGRGNEQFF. The CDR3, as DNA: TGTGCCAGCAGCCCGTTGACTAGCGGGAGGGGTAATGAGCAGTTCTTC.

This clone was found once. This sequence joins TRBV18 and TRBJ2-2; TRBD2 matches at 14 bases. CDR3 length: 17 residues. In germline, CDR1 is KGHSH, CDR2 LQKENI. Germline trimming cut 3 bases from V and 5 bases from J; bases unmatched to any gene: 5. The CDR3 sequence is CASSPRGLAGGTGELFF. CDR3 sequence (DNA): TGTGCCAGCTCACCGAGAGGACTAGCGGGGGGAACCGGGGAGCTGTTTTTT.

The J gene is TRBJ2-3, the V gene TRBV4-2; 9 bases fit TRBD2. The trim removed 4 bases at V and 0 bases at J, leaving 5 bases unmatched. CDR1 LGHNA and CDR2 YNFKEQ come from the germline V gene. This CDR3 has 16 residues. The CDR3 region has the DNA TGTGCCAGCAGCCCGAGAGCGGGGGGAAGCACAGATACGCAGTATTTT. Translation: CASSPRAGGSTDTQYF.

The chain combines TRBV6-1 with TRBJ2-7, with unresolved D. V was pared by 6 bases and J by 2 bases, with 17 bases between. Germline-derived CDR1 and CDR2 are MNHNS and SASEGT. This CDR3 comprises 15 residues. The CDR3 here is CASRSTLPGAYEQYF. The DNA of the CDR3 is TGTGCCAGCAGATCGACTTTACCCGGAGCCTACGAGCAGTACTTC.

V is TRBV7-8 and J is TRBJ1-5; D gene uncertain. V lost 0 bases, J lost 4 bases, and 4 bases lay in between. The CDR3 is 13 residues long. CDR1 is SGHVS and CDR2 is FQNEAQ in the germline V gene. CDR3 in DNA: TGTGCCAGCAGCTTAGCGAGGAATCAGCCCCAGCATTTT. Encoded protein: CASSLARNQPQHF.

The rearrangement uses TRBV7-6 and TRBJ1-2; 8 nucleotides align to TRBD1. Germline trimming cut 1 base from V and 0 bases from J; bases unmatched to any gene: 7. The CDR3 runs to 17 residues. The germline gives CDR1 SGHVS, CDR2 FNYEAQ. CDR3 nucleotide sequence: TGTGCCAGCAGCTTAGGTCCCACACAGGGGGCTAACTATGGCTACACCTTC. This gives the protein CASSLGPTQGANYGYTF.

V is TRBV20-1 and J is TRBJ2-5; D not resolved. Germline lookup yields CDR1 DFQATT and CDR2 SNEGSKA (reference sequence). The CDR3 covers 11 residues. The V end was cut by 3 bases, the J end by 4 bases, with 6 bases between. The CDR3, as DNA: TGCAGTGCTAGCCTGGCAGAGACCCAGTACTTC. This codes for CSASLAETQYF.

The rearrangement joins TRBV20-1 to TRBJ1-2; D possibly corresponds to TRBD1 (6 bases). The CDR3 runs to 11 residues. In germline, CDR1 is DFQATT, CDR2 SNEGSKA (reference sequence). V was trimmed by 3 bases and J by 4 bases, leaving 6 bases between them. This CDR3 is CSARTGYGYTF. In DNA, the CDR3 is TGCAGTGCTAGGACAGGCTATGGCTACACCTTC.

The chain combines TRBV7-9 with TRBJ1-6, with 11 bases aligning to TRBD1. CDR1 and CDR2 from the germline V gene are SEHNR and FQNEAQ (reference sequence). This CDR3 contains 15 residues. V lost 3 bases, J lost 9 bases, and 4 bases stayed unmatched. CDR3 amino acids: CASSLGQGVGSPLHF. CDR3 DNA sequence: TGTGCCAGCAGCTTGGGACAGGGGGTGGGTTCACCCCTCCACTTT.

The chain combines TRBV2 with TRBJ2-7, with TRBD1 identical over 7 bases. The CDR3 runs to 13 residues. From germline, CDR1 is SNHLY and CDR2 FYNNEI. V gave up 0 bases and J gave up 5 bases; unmatched junction bases: 1. The CDR3 reads CASSEAQGNEQYF. In nucleotides, the CDR3 is TGTGCCAGCAGTGAAGCACAGGGGAACGAGCAGTACTTC.

The gene calls are TRBV5-6 and TRBJ1-1, with D unresolved. The germline gives CDR1 SGHDT, CDR2 YYEEEE. The length of the CDR3 is 11 residues. V was clipped by 4 bases and J by 7 bases, with 8 bases between them. The CDR3: CASSTVFEAFF. CDR3 DNA sequence: TGTGCCAGCAGCACGGTTTTTGAAGCTTTCTTT.

The CDR3 reads CASSYIAGGSYNEQFF. The CDR3 nucleotides read TGTGCCAGCAGCTATATAGCGGGAGGTTCCTACAATGAGCAGTTCTTC. This chain joins TRBV7-2 and TRBJ2-1, with 10 bases identical to TRBD2. The V gene's germline CDR1 is SGHTA and CDR2 FQGNSA. This CDR3 contains 16 residues. Losses at the gene ends were 4 bases for V and 1 base for J; bases not matched to a gene: 4.

The CDR3 DNA is TGCAGTGCGGGGGCAGCCTACGAGCAGTACTTC. Its translation is CSAGAAYEQYF. This sequence joins TRBV20-1 and TRBJ2-7; tentative D call: TRBD1 (6 bases). The CDR3 sequence is 11 residues long. The V end lost 6 bases, the J end lost 2 bases, and 8 bases lay between the germline ends. From germline, CDR1 is DFQATT and CDR2 SNEGSKA (reference sequence).

The chain is built from TRBV28 and TRBJ2-7; 8 nucleotides match TRBD1. This CDR3 comprises 15 residues. Unmatched junction bases numbered 14, after V lost 6 bases and J lost 7 bases. The V gene's germline CDR1 is MDHEN and CDR2 SYDVKM. This CDR3 reads CASSRGGTGNFEQYF. The CDR3 DNA reads TGTGCCAGCAGCCGAGGTGGGACAGGTAATTTTGAGCAGTACTTC.

This clone has just one count. The chain links TRBV25-1 to TRBJ2-3; D unresolved. CDR1 and CDR2 (germline): MGHDK, SYGVNS. This CDR3 comprises 15 residues. Trimming removed 3 bases at V and 6 bases at J, with 16 bases between. CDR3 loop: CASSEVGVTTDTQYF. The CDR3 region has the DNA TGTGCCAGCAGTGAGGTCGGCGTGACAACGGATACGCAGTATTTT.

This chain links TRBV7-6 with TRBJ2-1, with a tentative D call TRBD2 (5 bases). The V end was cut by 4 bases, the J end by 7 bases, with 11 bases between. The CDR3 runs 13 residues. CDR1 and CDR2 (germline): SGHVS, FNYEAQ. CDR3 in amino acids: CASSSELGNEQFF. CDR3 nucleotides: TGTGCCAGCAGCTCCGAACTAGGGAATGAGCAGTTCTTC. Full variable domain (rest looked up from reference TRBV7-6 and TRBJ2-1): GAGVSQSPRYKVTKRGQDVALRCDPISGHVSLYWYRQALGQGPEFLTYFNYEAQQDKSGLPNDRFSAERPEGSISTLTIQRTEQRDSAMYRCASSSELGNEQFFGPGTRLTVL.

The chain couples TRBV19 to TRBJ1-5; D ambiguous. This CDR3 has 17 amino acids. CDR1 is LNHDA and CDR2 is SQIVND in the germline V gene (reference sequence). The V end lost 6 bases, the J end lost 2 bases, and 20 bases lay between the germline ends. The CDR3 sequence: CASSPGAVGMGNQPQHF. CDR3 bases: TGTGCCAGTAGCCCGGGAGCGGTGGGGATGGGCAATCAGCCCCAGCATTTT. Full variable domain (outside the CDR3, taken from reference TRBV19 and TRBJ1-5): DGGITQSPKYLFRKEGQNVTLSCEQNLNHDAMYWYRQDPGQGLRLIYYSQIVNDFQKGDIAEGYSVSREKKESFPLTVTSAQKNPTAFYLCASSPGAVGMGNQPQHFGDGTRLSIL.

The chain has TRBV28 and TRBJ2-1, with 7 nucleotides matching TRBD1. This CDR3 region has 14 residues. Per the germline V gene, CDR1 is MDHEN and CDR2 is SYDVKM. The V and J ends lost 7 bases and 0 bases, in that order; junction bases with no gene match: 3. In DNA form, the CDR3 reads TGTGCCAGCACCGGGACAGACTCCTACAATGAGCAGTTCTTC. This encodes CASTGTDSYNEQFF.

This clone has more than one count but fewer than ten. CDR3: CSAMTGNGYTF. The CDR3 DNA reads TGCAGTGCCATGACAGGGAATGGCTACACCTTC. The chain uses TRBV20-1 and TRBJ1-2, with 7 bases fitting TRBD1. The ends lost 6 bases at V and 6 bases at J; junction bases unmatched: 4. This CDR3 region has 11 residues. Germline values: CDR1 DFQATT, CDR2 SNEGSKA (reference sequence).

This chain joins TRBV5-1 and TRBJ2-7; D is perhaps TRBD1 (6 bases). V shed 4 bases and J shed 6 bases, with 17 bases lying between them. Germline V gives CDR1 SGHRS, CDR2 YFSETQ. CDR3 length: 14 amino acids. The CDR3 nucleotides read TGCGCCAGCAGCGAGGGACACCCGGGACGCGAGCAGTACTTC. Amino acid sequence: CASSEGHPGREQYF.

The chain carries TRBV11-1 and TRBJ1-2, with TRBD1 matching 7 bases. The CDR3 runs 14 residues. Germline CDR1 and CDR2: SGHAT and FQDESV (reference sequence). The J segment lost 3 bases and the V segment lost 2 bases, leaving 3 bases of the junction unmatched. The CDR3 is CASSLRGTDYGYTF. The CDR3 DNA follows: TGTGCCAGCAGCTTAAGAGGGACAGACTATGGCTACACCTTC. Based on the CDR3 plus reference TRBV11-1 and TRBJ1-2, the full variable domain is EAEVAQSPRYKITEKSQAVAFWCDPISGHATLYWYRQILGQGPELLVQFQDESVVDDSQLPKDRFSAERLKGVDSTLKIQPAELGDSAMYLCASSLRGTDYGYTFGSGTRLTVV.

This chain uses TRBV5-1 with TRBJ1-1, with D possibly being TRBD1 (6 bases). Germline CDR1 reads SGHRS; CDR2 reads YFSETQ. V gave up 0 bases and J gave up 5 bases, with 14 bases separating them. The CDR3 sequence is 15 residues long. CDR3 nucleotide sequence: TGCGCCAGCAGCTTGGCCGGGGGGCCGGGGACTGAAGCTTTCTTT. This encodes CASSLAGGPGTEAFF. Supplemented by reference TRBV5-1 and TRBJ1-1, the full variable domain reads KAGVTQTPRYLIKTRGQQVTLSCSPISGHRSVSWYQQTPGQGLQFLFEYFSETQRNKGNFPGRFSGRQFSNSRSEMNVSTLELGDSALYLCASSLAGGPGTEAFFGQGTRLTVV.

The J gene is TRBJ1-4, the V gene TRBV2; D is unclear. Germline-derived CDR1 and CDR2 are SNHLY and FYNNEI. The length of the CDR3 is 15 residues. Deletions cut 6 bases from V and 5 bases from J, with 16 bases between. Written as DNA, the CDR3 is TGTGCCAGCAGGAAGGAACAGCGGGAGAATGAAAAACTGTTTTTT. Residues: CASRKEQRENEKLFF.

DNA of the CDR3: TGTGCCAGCAGTTTCCGACCGGGGGATACGCAGTATTTT. Its protein product is CASSFRPGDTQYF. The chain is built from TRBV28 and TRBJ2-3; D might be TRBD2 (5 bases). The CDR3 loop spans 13 amino acids. Per germline, CDR1 MDHEN and CDR2 SYDVKM. Trimming took 3 bases from V and 6 from J, leaving 10 bases between them. Full variable domain (missing parts from reference TRBV28 and TRBJ2-3): DVKVTQSSRYLVKRTGEKVFLECVQDMDHENMFWYRQDPGLGLRLIYFSYDVKMKEKGDIPEGYSVSREKKERFSLILESASTNQTSMYLCASSFRPGDTQYFGPGTRLTVL.

CDR3 in amino acids: CASSLVGQGIYEQYF. In DNA, the CDR3 is TGTGCCAGCAGCTTAGTGGGACAGGGGATCTACGAGCAGTACTTC. V is TRBV11-2 and J is TRBJ2-7; 10 positions agree with TRBD1. The V and J ends lost 1 base and 3 bases, in that order; junction bases with no gene match: 3. CDR1 and CDR2 (germline): SGHAT, FQNNGV. The CDR3 covers 15 residues.

The rearrangement joins TRBV19 to TRBJ2-1; 7 bases align to TRBD2. CDR1 is LNHDA, CDR2 SQIVND, per germline (reference sequence). J gave up 4 bases and V 3 bases, and 6 bases lay outside the gene matches. The CDR3 consists of 15 residues. The CDR3 DNA reads as TGTGCCAGTAGTATCTCAGCGGGATCATACAATGAGCAGTTCTTC. Its translation: CASSISAGSYNEQFF.

The CDR3 sequence is CASKAGRWGEQYF. DNA of the CDR3: TGTGCCAGCAAAGCGGGACGTTGGGGGGAGCAGTACTTC. The chain combines TRBV6-5 with TRBJ2-7; TRBD2 aligns across 7 bases. The CDR3 consists of 13 residues. V lost 7 bases to trimming and J lost 7 bases; unmatched junction nucleotides: 10. Germline-derived CDR1 and CDR2 are MNHEY and SVGAGI.